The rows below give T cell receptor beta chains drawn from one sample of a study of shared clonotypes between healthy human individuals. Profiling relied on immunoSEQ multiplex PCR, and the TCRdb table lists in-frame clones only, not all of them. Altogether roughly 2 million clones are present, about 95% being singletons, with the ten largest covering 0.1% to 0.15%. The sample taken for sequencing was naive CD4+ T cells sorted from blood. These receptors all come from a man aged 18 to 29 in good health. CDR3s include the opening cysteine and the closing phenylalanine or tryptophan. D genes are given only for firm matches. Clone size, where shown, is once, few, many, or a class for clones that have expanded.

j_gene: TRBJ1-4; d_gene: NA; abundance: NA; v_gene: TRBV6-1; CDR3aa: CASSKEGPREKLFF; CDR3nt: TGTGCCAGCAGCAAAGAAGGTCCTAGAGAAAAACTGTTTTTT
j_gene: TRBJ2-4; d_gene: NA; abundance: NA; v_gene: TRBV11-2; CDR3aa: CASSLATLGIQYF; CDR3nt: TGTGCCAGCAGCTTAGCTACCTTGGGCATTCAGTACTTC
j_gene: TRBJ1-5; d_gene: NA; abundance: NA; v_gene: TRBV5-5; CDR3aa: CASSSGPNNQPQHF; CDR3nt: TGTGCCAGCAGCTCGGGACCCAACAATCAGCCCCAGCATTTT
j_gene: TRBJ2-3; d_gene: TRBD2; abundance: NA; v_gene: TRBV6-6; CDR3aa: CASTPSGSTDTQYF; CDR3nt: TGTGCCAGCACCCCTAGCGGGAGCACAGATACGCAGTATTTT
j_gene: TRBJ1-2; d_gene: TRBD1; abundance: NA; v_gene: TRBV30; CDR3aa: CAWSGDRNYGYTF; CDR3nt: TGTGCCTGGAGTGGGGACAGGAACTATGGCTACACCTTC
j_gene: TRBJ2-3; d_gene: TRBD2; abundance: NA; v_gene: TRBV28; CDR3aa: CASSLKSFGGTDTQYF; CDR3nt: TGTGCCAGCAGTTTAAAATCATTCGGGGGGACAGATACGCAGTATTTT
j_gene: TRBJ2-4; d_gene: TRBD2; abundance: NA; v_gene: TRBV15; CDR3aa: CATSLSREGTKTIQYF; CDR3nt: TGTGCCACCAGCCTTTCCAGGGAGGGTACCAAAACCATTCAGTACTTC
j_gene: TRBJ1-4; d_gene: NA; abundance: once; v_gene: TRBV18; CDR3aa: CASSKGTTNEKLFF; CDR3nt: TGTGCCAGCTCAAAAGGAACAACTAATGAAAAACTGTTTTTT
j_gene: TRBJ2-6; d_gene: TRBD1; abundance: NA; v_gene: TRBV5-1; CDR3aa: CASSLTGQTFGGANVLTF; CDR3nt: TGCGCCAGCAGCCTTACGGGACAGACTTTCGGTGGGGCCAACGTCCTGACTTTC
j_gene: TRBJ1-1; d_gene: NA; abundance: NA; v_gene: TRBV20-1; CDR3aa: CSARDPRIAFF; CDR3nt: TGCAGTGCTAGAGATCCAAGGATTGCTTTCTTT
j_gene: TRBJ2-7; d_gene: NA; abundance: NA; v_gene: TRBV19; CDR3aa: CASSTSGTSYEQYF; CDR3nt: TGTGCCAGTAGTACCTCGGGGACCTCCTACGAGCAGTACTTC
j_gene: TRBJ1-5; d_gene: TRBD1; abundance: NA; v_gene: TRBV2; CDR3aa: CASSEDRGTQPQHF; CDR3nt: TGTGCCAGCAGTGAAGACAGGGGGACTCAGCCCCAGCATTTT
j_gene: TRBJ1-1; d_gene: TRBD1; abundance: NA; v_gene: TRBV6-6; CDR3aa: CASSSPGQGVRTEAFF; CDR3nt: TGTGCCAGCAGTTCCCCGGGACAGGGGGTCCGGACTGAAGCTTTCTTT
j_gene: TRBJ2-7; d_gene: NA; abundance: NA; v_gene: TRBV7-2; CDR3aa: CASSLAPVSNYEQYF; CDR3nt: TGTGCCAGCAGCTTAGCGCCCGTCTCCAACTACGAGCAGTACTTC
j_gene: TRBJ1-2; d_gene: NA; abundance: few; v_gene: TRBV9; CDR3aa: CASSVGNYGYTF; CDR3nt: TGTGCCAGCAGCGTAGGAAACTATGGCTACACCTTC
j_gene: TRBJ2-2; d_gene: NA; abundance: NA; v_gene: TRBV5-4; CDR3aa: CASTNSRTGELFF; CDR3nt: TGTGCCAGCACCAACTCCCGCACCGGGGAGCTGTTTTTT
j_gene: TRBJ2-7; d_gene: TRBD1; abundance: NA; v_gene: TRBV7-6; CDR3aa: CASSLGGQAYEQYF; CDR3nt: TGTGCCAGCAGCTTAGGGGGACAGGCCTACGAGCAGTACTTC
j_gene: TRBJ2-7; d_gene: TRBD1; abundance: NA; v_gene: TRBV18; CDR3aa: CASSRTGGSSYEQYF; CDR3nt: TGTGCCAGCTCACGTACAGGGGGGAGCTCCTACGAGCAGTACTTC
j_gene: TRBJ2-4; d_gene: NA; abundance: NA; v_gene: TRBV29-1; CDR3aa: CSVERADGNIQYF; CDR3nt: TGCAGCGTTGAAAGGGCGGACGGGAACATTCAGTACTTC
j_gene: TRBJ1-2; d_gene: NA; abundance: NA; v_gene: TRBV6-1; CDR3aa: CASRPNWENYGYTF; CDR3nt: TGTGCCAGCAGACCGAACTGGGAGAACTATGGCTACACCTTC
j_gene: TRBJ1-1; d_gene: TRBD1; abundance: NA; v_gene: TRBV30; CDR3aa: CAWSRQGATEAFF; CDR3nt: TGTGCCTGGAGTAGACAGGGGGCCACTGAAGCTTTCTTT
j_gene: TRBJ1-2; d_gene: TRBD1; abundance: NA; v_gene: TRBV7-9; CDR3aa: CASSTGGATGYTF; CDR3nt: TGTGCCAGCAGCACAGGGGGCGCGACTGGCTACACCTTC
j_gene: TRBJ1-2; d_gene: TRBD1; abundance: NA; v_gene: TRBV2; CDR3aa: CASSANPGQGYGYTF; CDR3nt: TGTGCCAGCAGCGCCAACCCGGGACAGGGCTATGGCTACACCTTC
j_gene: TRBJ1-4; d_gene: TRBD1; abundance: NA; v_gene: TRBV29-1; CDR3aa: CSVTGTGGGGEKLFF; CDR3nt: TGCAGCGTTACCGGGACAGGGGGCGGGGGTGAAAAACTGTTTTTT
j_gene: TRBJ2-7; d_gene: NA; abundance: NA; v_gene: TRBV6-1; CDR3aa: CASRGQVAGEQYF; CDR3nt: TGTGCCAGCAGGGGCCAGGTCGCGGGGGAGCAGTACTTC
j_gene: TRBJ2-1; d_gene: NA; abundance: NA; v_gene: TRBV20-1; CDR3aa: CSASGRDEQFF; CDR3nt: TGCAGTGCTAGCGGGCGGGATGAGCAGTTCTTC
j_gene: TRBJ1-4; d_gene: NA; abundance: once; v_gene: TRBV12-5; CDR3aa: CASGEGGLNEKLFF; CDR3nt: TGTGCTAGTGGAGAGGGGGGGCTAAATGAAAAACTGTTTTTT
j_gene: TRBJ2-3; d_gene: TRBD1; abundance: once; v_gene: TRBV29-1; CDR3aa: CSVGGTGATDTQYF; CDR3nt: TGCAGCGTTGGAGGGACAGGGGCCACAGATACGCAGTATTTT
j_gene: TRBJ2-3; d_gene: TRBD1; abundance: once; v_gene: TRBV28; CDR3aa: CASSSQGQGLWGDTQYF; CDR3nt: TGTGCCAGCAGTTCCCAAGGACAGGGGCTGTGGGGAGATACGCAGTATTTT
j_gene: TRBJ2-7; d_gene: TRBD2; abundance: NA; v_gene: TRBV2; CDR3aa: CASRGGLTSSYEQYF; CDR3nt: TGTGCCAGCAGGGGGGGACTAACGAGCTCCTACGAGCAGTACTTC
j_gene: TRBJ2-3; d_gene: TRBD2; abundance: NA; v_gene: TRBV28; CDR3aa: CASSPPGGGAYATQYF; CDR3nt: TGTGCCAGCAGTCCCCCCGGCGGGGGGGCCTATGCTACGCAGTATTTT
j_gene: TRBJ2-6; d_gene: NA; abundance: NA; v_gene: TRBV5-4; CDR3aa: CASSSDPGANVLTF; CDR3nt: TGTGCCAGCAGCTCGGACCCTGGGGCCAACGTCCTGACTTTC
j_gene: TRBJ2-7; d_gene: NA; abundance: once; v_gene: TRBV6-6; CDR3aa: CASVPTRDISYEQYF; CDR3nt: TGTGCCAGCGTCCCAACCCGGGACATATCCTACGAGCAGTACTTC
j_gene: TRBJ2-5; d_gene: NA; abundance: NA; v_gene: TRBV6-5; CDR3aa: CASSYWASQETQYF; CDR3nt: TGTGCCAGCAGTTACTGGGCAAGCCAAGAGACCCAGTACTTC
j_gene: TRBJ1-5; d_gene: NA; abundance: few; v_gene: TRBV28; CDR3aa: CASTPGTLNQPQHF; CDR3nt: TGTGCCAGCACCCCCGGGACACTCAATCAGCCCCAGCATTTT
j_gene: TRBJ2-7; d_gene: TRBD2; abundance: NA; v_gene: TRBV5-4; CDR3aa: CASSLEVGGPRWYF; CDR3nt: TGTGCCAGCAGCTTGGAAGTGGGAGGGCCTCGTTGGTACTTC
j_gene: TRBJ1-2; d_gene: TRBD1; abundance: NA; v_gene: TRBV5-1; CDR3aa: CASSFGTGAYGYTF; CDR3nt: TGCGCCAGCAGCTTCGGGACAGGGGCATATGGCTACACCTTC